The 2 T cell receptor beta chains presented below share a single source sample, sequenced in a study of CXCR3-negative and CXCR3-positive naive CD8 T cells. Libraries were UMI-labeled 5' RACE TRB cDNA. TCRdb reprocessed the 5' RACE reads and reports one entry per CDR3 protein, with no DNA. This table lists tens of thousands of distinct CDR3 sequences. Input material: memory CD8+ T cells from blood. Receptor source: a human donor in good health. Some clones in this sample may be carry-over from other donors' samples.

The chain uses TRBV5-6 and TRBJ2-7; with no DNA, the TCRdb D assignment of TRBD1 cannot be verified. Germline V lookup: CDR1 SGHDT, CDR2 YYEEEE. The CDR3 is 16 amino acids. CDR3: CASSPDRGVRSYEQYF.

The chain links TRBV7-2 to TRBJ2-3; TCRdb lists TRBD1, though no DNA is available to test this call. This CDR3 contains 15 residues. CDR1 and CDR2 (germline): SGHTA, FQGNSA. The CDR3 region is CASSSRGPLPDTQYF.